This T cell receptor beta chain was sequenced in a study of regulatory T cells in long-lasting Graves disease. Regarding the study as a whole: Graves' patients with persistent disease showed TCR diversity lower than patients newly diagnosed. Repertoires from persistent disease leaned toward TRBV28, TRBJ1-2 and TRBJ2-5.

The time point here: newly diagnosed GD, antithyroid drugs for less than 3 months. Construction of the TCR library relied on RNA isolated from PBMCs. All patients originated from an endocrinology department located in Xi'an, China. As regards this clonotype: Its target is not known.

CDR1 is SGHAT and CDR2 is FQNNGV in the germline V gene. V was trimmed by 5 bases and J by 0 bases, leaving 18 bases between them. This CDR3 comprises 17 residues. According to the study, TCR beta libraries were built with iRepertoire HTBI primers and CDR3-region Arm-PCR. One entry per CDR3 protein results from TCRdb running MiXCR on the multiplex PCR reads. The sample includes more than 450,000 distinct CDR3 sequences, about 17% of them seen just once. This same sample was also part of a study on T cells in Graves' hyperthyroidism and ophthalmopathy. This second study notes: Most expanded thyroid clonotypes above 0.001 also appeared in blood.

The source is a man in his forties or fifties with Graves disease. V usage is TRBV11-2 and J usage is TRBJ2-3; tentatively, D is TRBD2 (6 bases). The material was peripheral blood mononuclear cells (PBMCs), obtained at new diagnosis, from a patient treated with antithyroid drugs. In DNA form, the CDR3 reads TGTGCCAGCAGCCCCCGGGAGTATGGGGGTAGCACAGATACGCAGTATTTT. This sequence encodes CASSPREYGGSTDTQYF.